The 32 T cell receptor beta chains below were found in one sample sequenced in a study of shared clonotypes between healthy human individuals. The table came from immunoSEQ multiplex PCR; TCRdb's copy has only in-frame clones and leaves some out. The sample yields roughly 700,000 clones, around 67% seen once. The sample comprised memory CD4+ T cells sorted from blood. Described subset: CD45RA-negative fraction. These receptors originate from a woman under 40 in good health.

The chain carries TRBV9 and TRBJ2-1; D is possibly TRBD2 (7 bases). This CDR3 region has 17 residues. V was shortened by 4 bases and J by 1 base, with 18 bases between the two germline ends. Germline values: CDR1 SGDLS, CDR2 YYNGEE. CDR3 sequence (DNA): TGTGCCAGCAGCCCATCGGTAGGGGGAGGGTCCTACAATGAGCAGTTCTTC. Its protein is CASSPSVGGGSYNEQFF.

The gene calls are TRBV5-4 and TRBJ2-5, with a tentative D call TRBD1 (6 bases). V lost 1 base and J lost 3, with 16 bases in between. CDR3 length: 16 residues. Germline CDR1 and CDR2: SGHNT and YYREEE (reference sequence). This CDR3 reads CASSLPDSTGKETQYF. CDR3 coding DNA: TGTGCCAGCAGCTTGCCGGATTCAACAGGGAAAGAGACCCAGTACTTC.

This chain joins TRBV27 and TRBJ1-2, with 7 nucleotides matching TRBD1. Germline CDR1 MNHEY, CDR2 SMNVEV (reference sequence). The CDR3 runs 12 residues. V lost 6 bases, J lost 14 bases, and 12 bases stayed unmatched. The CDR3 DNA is TGTGCCAGCAGACGGCGGACAGGCCCTGTAACCTTC. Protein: CASRRRTGPVTF.

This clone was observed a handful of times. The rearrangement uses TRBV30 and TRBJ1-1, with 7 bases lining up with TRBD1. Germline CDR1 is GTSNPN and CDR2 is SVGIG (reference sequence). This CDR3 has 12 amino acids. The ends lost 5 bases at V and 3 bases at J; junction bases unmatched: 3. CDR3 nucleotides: TGTGCCTGGGGGACAGAACACACTGAAGCTTTCTTT. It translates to CAWGTEHTEAFF.

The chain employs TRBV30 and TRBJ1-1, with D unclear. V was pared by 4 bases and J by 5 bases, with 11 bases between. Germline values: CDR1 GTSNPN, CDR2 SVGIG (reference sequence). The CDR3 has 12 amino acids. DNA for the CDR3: TGTGCCTGGATTCGGGTTTCAACTGAAGCTTTCTTT. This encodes CAWIRVSTEAFF.

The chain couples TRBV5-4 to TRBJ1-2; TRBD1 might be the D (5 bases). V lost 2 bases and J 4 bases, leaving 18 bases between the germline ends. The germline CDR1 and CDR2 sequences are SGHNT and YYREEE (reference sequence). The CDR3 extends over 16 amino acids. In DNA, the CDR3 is TGTGCCAGCAGCTTCCTAACCGGGAGGGACGCCTATGGCTACACCTTC. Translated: CASSFLTGRDAYGYTF.

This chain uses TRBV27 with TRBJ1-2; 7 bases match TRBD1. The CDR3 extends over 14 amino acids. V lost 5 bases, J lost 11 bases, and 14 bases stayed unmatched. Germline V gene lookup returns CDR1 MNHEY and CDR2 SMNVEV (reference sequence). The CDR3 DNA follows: TGTGCCAGCAGTCCGGCGGACAGGACCTGGGTGTACACCTTC. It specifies CASSPADRTWVYTF.

The CDR3: CASRDRDTDLRGQFF. CDR3 DNA sequence: TGCGCCAGCAGGGACCGGGACACCGACTTACGCGGGCAGTTCTTC. This rearrangement joins TRBV10-2 to TRBJ2-1; D might be TRBD1 (6 bases). The ends were cut back, 6 bases at V and 12 bases at J, with 24 bases in the middle. Germline CDR1 is WSHSY and CDR2 is SAAADI. The CDR3 extends over 15 amino acids.

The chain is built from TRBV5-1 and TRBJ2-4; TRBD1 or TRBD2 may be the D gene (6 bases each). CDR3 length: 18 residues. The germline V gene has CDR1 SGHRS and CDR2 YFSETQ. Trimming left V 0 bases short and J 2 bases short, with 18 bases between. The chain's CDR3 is CASSLGPGALNPKNIQYF. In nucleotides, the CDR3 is TGCGCCAGCAGCTTGGGTCCGGGGGCGCTTAACCCCAAAAACATTCAGTACTTC.

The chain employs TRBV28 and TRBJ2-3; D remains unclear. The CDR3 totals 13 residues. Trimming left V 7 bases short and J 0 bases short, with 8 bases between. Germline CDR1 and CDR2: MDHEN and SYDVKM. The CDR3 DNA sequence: TGTGCCAGCAATTCCCTAAGCACAGATACGCAGTATTTT. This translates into CASNSLSTDTQYF.

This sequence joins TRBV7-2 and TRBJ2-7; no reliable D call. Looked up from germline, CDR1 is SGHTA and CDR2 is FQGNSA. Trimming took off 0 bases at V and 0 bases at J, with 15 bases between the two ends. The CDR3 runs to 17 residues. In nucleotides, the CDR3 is TGTGCCAGCAGCTTAGCAAAAGGGCAGGCCCGCTCCTACGAGCAGTACTTC. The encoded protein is CASSLAKGQARSYEQYF.

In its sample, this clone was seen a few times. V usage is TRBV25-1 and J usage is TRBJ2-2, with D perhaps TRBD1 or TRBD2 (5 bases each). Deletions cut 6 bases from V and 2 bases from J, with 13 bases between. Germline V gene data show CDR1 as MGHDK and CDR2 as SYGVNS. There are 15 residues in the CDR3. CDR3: CASSVSGDNTGELFF. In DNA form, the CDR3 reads TGTGCCAGCAGCGTATCCGGGGACAACACCGGGGAGCTGTTTTTT. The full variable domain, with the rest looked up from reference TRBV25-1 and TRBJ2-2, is EADIYQTPRYLVIGTGKKITLECSQTMGHDKMYWYQQDPGMELHLIHYSYGVNSTEKGDLSSESTVSRIRTEHFPLTLESARPSHTSQYLCASSVSGDNTGELFFGEGSRLTVL.

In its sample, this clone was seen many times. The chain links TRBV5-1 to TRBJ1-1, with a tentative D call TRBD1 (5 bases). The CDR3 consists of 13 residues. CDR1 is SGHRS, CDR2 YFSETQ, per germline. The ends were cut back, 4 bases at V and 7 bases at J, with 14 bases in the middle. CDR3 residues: CASSEQVESEAFF. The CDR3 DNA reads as TGCGCCAGCAGCGAACAGGTAGAGAGTGAAGCTTTCTTT.

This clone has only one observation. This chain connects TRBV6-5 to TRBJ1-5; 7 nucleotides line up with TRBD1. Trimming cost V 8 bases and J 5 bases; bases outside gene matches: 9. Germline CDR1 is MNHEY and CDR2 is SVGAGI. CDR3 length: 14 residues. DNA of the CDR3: TGTGCCAGCCGCCGCACAGGGGACGATCAGCCCCAGCATTTT. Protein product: CASRRTGDDQPQHF.

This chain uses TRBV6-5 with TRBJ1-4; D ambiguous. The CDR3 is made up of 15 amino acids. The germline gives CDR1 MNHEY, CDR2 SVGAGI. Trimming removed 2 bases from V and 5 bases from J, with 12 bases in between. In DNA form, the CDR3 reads TGTGCCAGCAGTTACGGAGGGTCGGCAAATGAAAAACTGTTTTTT. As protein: CASSYGGSANEKLFF.

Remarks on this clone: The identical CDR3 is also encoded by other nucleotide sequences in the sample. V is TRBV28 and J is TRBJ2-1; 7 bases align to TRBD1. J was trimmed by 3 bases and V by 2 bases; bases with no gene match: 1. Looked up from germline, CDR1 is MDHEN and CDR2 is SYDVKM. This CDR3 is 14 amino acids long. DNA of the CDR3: TGTGCCAGCAGTTTACGACAGGGCTACAATGAGCAGTTCTTC. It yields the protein CASSLRQGYNEQFF.

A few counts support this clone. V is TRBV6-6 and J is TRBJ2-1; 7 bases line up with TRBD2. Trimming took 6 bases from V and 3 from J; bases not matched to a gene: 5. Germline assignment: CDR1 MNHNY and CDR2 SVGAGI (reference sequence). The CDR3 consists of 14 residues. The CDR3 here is CASSPGTNYNEQFF. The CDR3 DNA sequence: TGTGCCAGCAGCCCCGGGACTAACTACAATGAGCAGTTCTTC.

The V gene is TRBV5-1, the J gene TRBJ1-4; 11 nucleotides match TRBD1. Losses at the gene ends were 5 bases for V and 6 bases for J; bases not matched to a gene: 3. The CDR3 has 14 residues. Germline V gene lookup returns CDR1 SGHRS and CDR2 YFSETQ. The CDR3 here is CASSRTGGDEKLFF. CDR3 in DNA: TGCGCCAGCAGTCGGACAGGGGGCGATGAAAAACTGTTTTTT.

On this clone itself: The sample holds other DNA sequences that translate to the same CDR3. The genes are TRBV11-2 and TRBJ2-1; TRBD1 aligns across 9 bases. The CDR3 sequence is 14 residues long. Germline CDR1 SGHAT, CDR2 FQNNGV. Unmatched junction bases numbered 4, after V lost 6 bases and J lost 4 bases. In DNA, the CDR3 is TGTGCCAGCAGTAGTGGACAGGGGTACAATGAGCAGTTCTTC. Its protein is CASSSGQGYNEQFF.

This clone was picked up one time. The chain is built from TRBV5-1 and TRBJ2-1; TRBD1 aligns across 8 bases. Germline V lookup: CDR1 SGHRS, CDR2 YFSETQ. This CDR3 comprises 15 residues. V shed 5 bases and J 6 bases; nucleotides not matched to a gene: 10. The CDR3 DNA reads TGCGCCAGCAGTCTCGTCCCGGGACAGGCCAATGAGCAGTTCTTC. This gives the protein CASSLVPGQANEQFF.

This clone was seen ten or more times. Written as DNA, the CDR3 is TGTGCCAGTCAGACAGGGCTCAACTATGGCTACACCTTC. It yields the protein CASQTGLNYGYTF. The chain employs TRBV2 and TRBJ1-2, with 7 bases matching TRBD1. The V segment lost 9 bases and the J segment 2 bases; nucleotides outside the gene matches: 6. The CDR3 is 13 residues long. CDR1 SNHLY and CDR2 FYNNEI come from the germline V gene. Full variable domain (outside the CDR3, taken from reference TRBV2 and TRBJ1-2): EPEVTQTPSHQVTQMGQEVILRCVPISNHLYFYWYRQILGQKVEFLVSFYNNEISEKSEIFDDQFSVERPDGSNFTLKIRSTKLEDSAMYFCASQTGLNYGYTFGSGTRLTVV.

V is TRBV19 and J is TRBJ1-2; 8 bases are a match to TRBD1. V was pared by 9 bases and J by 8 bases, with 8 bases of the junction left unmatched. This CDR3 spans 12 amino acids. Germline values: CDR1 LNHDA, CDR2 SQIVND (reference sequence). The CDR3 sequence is CASHRGLRGYTF. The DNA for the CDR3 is TGTGCCAGCCACAGGGGGTTACGAGGCTACACCTTC.

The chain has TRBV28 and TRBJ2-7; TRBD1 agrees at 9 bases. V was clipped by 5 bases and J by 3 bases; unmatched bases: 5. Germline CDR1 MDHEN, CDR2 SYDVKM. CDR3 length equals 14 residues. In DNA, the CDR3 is TGTGCCAGCAGTATCCCGACAGGGGGCTACGAGCAGTACTTC. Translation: CASSIPTGGYEQYF.

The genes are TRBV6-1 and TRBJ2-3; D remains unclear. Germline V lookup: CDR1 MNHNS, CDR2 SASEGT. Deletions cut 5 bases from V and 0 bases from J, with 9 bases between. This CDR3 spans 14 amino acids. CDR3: CASSSDESTDTQYF. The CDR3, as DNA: TGTGCCAGCAGTAGTGACGAGAGCACAGATACGCAGTATTTT.

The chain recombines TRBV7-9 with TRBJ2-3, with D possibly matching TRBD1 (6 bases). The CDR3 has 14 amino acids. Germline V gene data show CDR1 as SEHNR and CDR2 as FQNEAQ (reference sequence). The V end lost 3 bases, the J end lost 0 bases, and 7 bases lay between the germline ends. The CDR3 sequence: CASSLQGSTDTQYF. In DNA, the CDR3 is TGTGCCAGCAGCTTGCAGGGGAGCACAGATACGCAGTATTTT.

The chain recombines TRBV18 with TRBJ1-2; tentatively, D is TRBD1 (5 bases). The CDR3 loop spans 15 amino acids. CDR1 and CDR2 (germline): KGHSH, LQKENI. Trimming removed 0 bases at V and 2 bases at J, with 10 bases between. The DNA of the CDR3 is TGTGCCAGCTCACCACCTTCCAGGGTGAACTATGGCTACACCTTC. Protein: CASSPPSRVNYGYTF. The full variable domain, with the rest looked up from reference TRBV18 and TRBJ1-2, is NAGVMQNPRHLVRRRGQEARLRCSPMKGHSHVYWYRQLPEEGLKFMVYLQKENIIDESGMPKERFSAEFPKEGPSILRIQQVVRGDSAAYFCASSPPSRVNYGYTFGSGTRLTVV.

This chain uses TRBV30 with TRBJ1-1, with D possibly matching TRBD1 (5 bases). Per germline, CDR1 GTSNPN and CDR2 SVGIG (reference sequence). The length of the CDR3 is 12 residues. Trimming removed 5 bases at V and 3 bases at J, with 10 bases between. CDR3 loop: CAWSGSYTEAFF. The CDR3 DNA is TGTGCCTGGTCAGGGTCTTACACTGAAGCTTTCTTT. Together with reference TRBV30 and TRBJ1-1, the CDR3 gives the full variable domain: SQTIHQWPATLVQPVGSPLSLECTVEGTSNPNLYWYRQAAGRGLQLLFYSVGIGQISSEVPQNLSASRPQDRQFILSSKKLLLSDSGFYLCAWSGSYTEAFFGQGTRLTVV.

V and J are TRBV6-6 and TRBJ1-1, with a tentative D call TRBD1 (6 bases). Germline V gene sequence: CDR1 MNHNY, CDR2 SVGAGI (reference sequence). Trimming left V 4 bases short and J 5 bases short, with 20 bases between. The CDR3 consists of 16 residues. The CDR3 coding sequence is TGTGCCAGCAGTTTGGCCCTCCCACAGGGAGGGACTGAAGCTTTCTTT. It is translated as CASSLALPQGGTEAFF.

CDR3 nucleotide sequence: TGTGCCAGCAGCCCGGCGACAGCTGGCTATGGCTACACCTTC. Translation: CASSPATAGYGYTF. V usage is TRBV9 and J usage is TRBJ1-2; possibly TRBD1 for D (5 bases). Trimming took off 4 bases at V and 4 bases at J, with 14 bases between the two ends. CDR1 is SGDLS, CDR2 YYNGEE, per germline. CDR3 length: 14 amino acids.

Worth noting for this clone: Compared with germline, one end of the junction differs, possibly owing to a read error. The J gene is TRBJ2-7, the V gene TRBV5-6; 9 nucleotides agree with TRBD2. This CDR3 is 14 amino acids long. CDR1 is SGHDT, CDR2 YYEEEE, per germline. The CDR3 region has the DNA TGTGCCAGCAGCTTGGCCCTAGCGGGAAACGAGCAGCACTTC. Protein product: CASSLALAGNEQHF.

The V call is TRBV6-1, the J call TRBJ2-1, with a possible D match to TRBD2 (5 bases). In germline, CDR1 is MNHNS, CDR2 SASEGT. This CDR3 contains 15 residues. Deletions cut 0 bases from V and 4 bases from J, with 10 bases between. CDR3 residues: CASSEAQSGYNEQFF. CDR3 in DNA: TGTGCCAGCAGTGAAGCGCAGTCGGGATACAATGAGCAGTTCTTC.

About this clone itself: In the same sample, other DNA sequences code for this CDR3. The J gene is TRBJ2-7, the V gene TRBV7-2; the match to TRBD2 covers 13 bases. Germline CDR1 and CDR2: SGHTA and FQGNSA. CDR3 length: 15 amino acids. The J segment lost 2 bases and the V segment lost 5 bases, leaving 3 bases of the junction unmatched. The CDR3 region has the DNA TGTGCCAGCAGCCAAGGACTAGCGGGGGCCTACGAGCAGTACTTC. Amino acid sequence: CASSQGLAGAYEQYF. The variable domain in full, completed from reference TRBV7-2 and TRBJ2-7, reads GAGVSQSPSNKVTEKGKDVELRCDPISGHTALYWYRQSLGQGLEFLIYFQGNSAPDKSGLPSDRFSAERTGGSVSTLTIQRTQQEDSAVYLCASSQGLAGAYEQYFGPGTRLTVT.